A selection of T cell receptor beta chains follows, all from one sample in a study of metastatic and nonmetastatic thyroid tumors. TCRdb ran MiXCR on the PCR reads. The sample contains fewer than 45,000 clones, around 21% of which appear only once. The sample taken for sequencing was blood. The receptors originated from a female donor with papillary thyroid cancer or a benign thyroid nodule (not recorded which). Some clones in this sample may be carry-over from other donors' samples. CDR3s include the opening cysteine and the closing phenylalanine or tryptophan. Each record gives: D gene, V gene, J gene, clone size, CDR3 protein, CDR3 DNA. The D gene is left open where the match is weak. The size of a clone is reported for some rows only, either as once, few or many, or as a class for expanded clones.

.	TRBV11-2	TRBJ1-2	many	CASSFEQGRGDYGYTF	TGTGCCAGCAGCTTTGAACAGGGCCGAGGAGACTATGGCTACACCTTC
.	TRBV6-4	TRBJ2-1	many	CASSRDPGPYNEQFF	TGTGCCAGCAGCCGGGATCCTGGACCCTACAATGAGCAGTTCTTC
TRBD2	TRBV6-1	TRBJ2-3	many	CASRNDRAGGGGTDTQYF	TGTGCCAGCAGGAATGACCGAGCGGGAGGAGGGGGCACAGATACGCAGTATTTT
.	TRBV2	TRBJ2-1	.	CASRKTAGFDNEQFF	TGTGCCAGCAGGAAGACCGCGGGGTTTGACAATGAGCAGTTCTTC
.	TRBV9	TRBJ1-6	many	CASSVSGRTLEALHF	TGTGCCAGCAGCGTAAGTGGCAGGACCCTAGAGGCCCTCCACTTT
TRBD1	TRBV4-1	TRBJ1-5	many	CASSLGQGANQPQHF	TGCGCCAGCAGCCTCGGACAGGGAGCCAATCAGCCCCAGCATTTT
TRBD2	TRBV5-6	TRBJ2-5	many	CASSLASGSGETQYF	TGTGCCAGCAGCTTGGCGAGCGGGAGCGGGGAGACCCAGTACTTC
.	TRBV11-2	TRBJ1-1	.	CASSLTRDTEAFF	TGTGCCAGCAGCTTAACCCGGGACACTGAAGCTTTCTTT
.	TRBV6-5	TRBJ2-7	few	CASSPRLEQYF	TGTGCCAGCAGTCCAAGGCTCGAGCAGTACTTC
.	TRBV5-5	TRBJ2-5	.	CASSLVLEETQYF	TGTGCCAGCAGCTTGGTTCTGGAAGAGACCCAGTACTTC
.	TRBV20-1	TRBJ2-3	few	CSASTAGLGTDTQYF	TGCAGTGCTAGTACCGCGGGTCTGGGCACAGATACGCAGTATTTT
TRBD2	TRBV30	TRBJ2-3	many	CAWKLLAGGPSDTQYF	TGTGCCTGGAAACTCTTAGCGGGAGGGCCATCAGATACGCAGTATTTT
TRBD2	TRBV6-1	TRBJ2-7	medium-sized	CASSKPGLAGEQYF	TGTGCCAGCAGTAAGCCGGGACTAGCGGGGGAGCAGTACTTC
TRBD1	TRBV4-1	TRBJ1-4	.	CASTRGYGTNEKLFF	TGCGCCAGCACCAGGGGGTATGGAACTAATGAAAAACTGTTTTTT
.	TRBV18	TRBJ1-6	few	CASSREGNSPLHF	TGTGCCAGCTCACGAGAAGGCAATTCACCCCTCCACTTT
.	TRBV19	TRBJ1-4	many	CASSARGNNEKLFF	TGTGCCAGTAGTGCTCGCGGCAATAATGAAAAACTGTTTTTT
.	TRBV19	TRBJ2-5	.	CASSGPKETQYF	TGTGCCAGTAGTGGGCCCAAGGAGACCCAGTACTTC
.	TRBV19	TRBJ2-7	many	CASSIDGGHEEQYF	TGTGCCAGTAGTATAGATGGCGGACATGAAGAGCAGTACTTC
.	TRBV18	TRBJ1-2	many	CASSVEGYGYTF	TGTGCCAGCTCCGTAGAGGGCTATGGCTACACCTTC
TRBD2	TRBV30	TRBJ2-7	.	CAWSGTSAYYEQYF	TGTGCCTGGAGCGGGACTAGTGCGTACTACGAGCAGTACTTC
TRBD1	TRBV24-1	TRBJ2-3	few	CATSDLMGTGTDTQYF	TGTGCCACCAGTGATTTAATGGGGACAGGCACAGATACGCAGTATTTT
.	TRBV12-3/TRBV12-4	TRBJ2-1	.	CASSLPKTSVTGNEQFF	TGTGCCAGCAGTTTACCCAAAACTAGTGTTACAGGCAATGAGCAGTTCTTC
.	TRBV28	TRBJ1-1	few	CASSFTSGGKAFF	TGTGCCAGCAGTTTTACCTCAGGCGGGAAAGCTTTCTTT
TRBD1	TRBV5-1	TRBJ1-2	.	CASSLDGTGGPYGYTF	TGCGCCAGCAGCTTGGATGGGACAGGGGGGCCCTATGGCTACACCTTC
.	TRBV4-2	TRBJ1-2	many	CASSQVDSRNYGYTF	TGTGCCAGCAGCCAAGTAGACAGCCGTAACTATGGCTACACCTTC
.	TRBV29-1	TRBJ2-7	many	CSVEEAGEAEQYF	TGCAGCGTTGAAGAAGCAGGGGAAGCCGAGCAGTACTTC